These 20 T cell receptor beta chains were all obtained from the same sample, sequenced in a study of CD8+ T cells in alopecia areata. It was cDNA, reverse transcribed from extracted RNA, that served as the sequencing template. Clones were sequenced by immunoSEQ multiplex PCR, and TCRdb holds only the in-frame ones, with some missing. The sample shows tens of thousands of clones, roughly 50% of them seen only once. Input material: NKG2D-high CD8+ T cells sorted from blood. These receptors were taken from a human donor with alopecia areata.

CDR3 in amino acids: CASRDTSGTYEQYF. The CDR3 nucleotides are TGTGCCAGCAGGGATACTAGCGGAACCTACGAGCAGTACTTC. The V and J genes are TRBV2 and TRBJ2-7; 8 nucleotides line up with TRBD2. J gave up 2 bases and V 6 bases, and 6 bases lay outside the gene matches. Germline loops: CDR1 SNHLY, CDR2 FYNNEI. The CDR3 consists of 14 residues.

As concerns this clone: Other DNA sequences within the sample encode an identical CDR3. The V and J genes are TRBV27 and TRBJ2-5, with no clear D. Per the germline V gene, CDR1 is MNHEY and CDR2 is SMNVEV (reference sequence). Trimming shortened V by 7 bases and J by 0 bases, and 3 bases separated the two germline ends. CDR3 length equals 11 residues. The CDR3 region is CASTDQETQYF. The CDR3 DNA reads as TGTGCCAGCACCGACCAAGAGACCCAGTACTTC.

CDR3 sequence reads: CASSLGGGAGNQPQHF. CDR3 sequence (DNA): TGTGCCAGCAGTTTAGGTGGGGGGGCAGGCAATCAGCCCCAGCATTTT. The chain links TRBV27 to TRBJ1-5, with D perhaps TRBD1 (6 bases). The CDR3 runs to 16 residues. Germline CDR1 and CDR2: MNHEY and SMNVEV (reference sequence). The V end lost 2 bases, the J end lost 2 bases, and 13 bases lay between the germline ends.

V usage is TRBV2 and J usage is TRBJ1-1, with TRBD1 identical over 7 bases. The V and J ends lost 4 bases and 1 base, in that order; junction bases with no gene match: 6. Germline V gene lookup returns CDR1 SNHLY and CDR2 FYNNEI. The CDR3 has 15 amino acids. CDR3 protein: CASSARQGRNTEAFF. As DNA, the CDR3 is TGTGCCAGCAGTGCCCGACAGGGACGGAACACTGAAGCTTTCTTT. The complete variable domain, with remaining parts taken from reference TRBV2 and TRBJ1-1, reads EPEVTQTPSHQVTQMGQEVILRCVPISNHLYFYWYRQILGQKVEFLVSFYNNEISEKSEIFDDQFSVERPDGSNFTLKIRSTKLEDSAMYFCASSARQGRNTEAFFGQGTRLTVV.

The chain carries TRBV10-3 and TRBJ2-7; 7 bases are shared with TRBD1. J was trimmed by 0 bases and V by 6 bases; bases with no gene match: 11. Looked up from germline, CDR1 is ENHRY and CDR2 is SYGVKD. CDR3 length equals 16 residues. CDR3 bases: TGTGCCATCAGCGATCCCGGGACAGCAAACTCCTACGAGCAGTACTTC. Translation: CAISDPGTANSYEQYF.

The CDR3 reads CASSQGQGKDTQYF. The DNA for the CDR3 is TGTGCCAGCAGCCAGGGACAGGGTAAAGATACGCAGTATTTT. The rearrangement links TRBV4-2 to TRBJ2-3; 9 bases are a match to TRBD1. The CDR3 sequence is 14 residues long. From germline, CDR1 is LGHNA and CDR2 YNFKEQ. J lost 5 bases, V lost 3 bases, and 3 bases had no gene match.

As concerns this clone: Other DNA sequences within the sample encode an identical CDR3. The rearrangement joins TRBV29-1 to TRBJ1-1, with D possibly being TRBD1 (5 bases). CDR3 size: 13 residues. The germline V gene has CDR1 SQVTM and CDR2 ANQGSEA. V gave up 3 bases and J gave up 4 bases, with 12 bases separating them. The CDR3 sequence is CSVEGLGGTEAFF. The DNA for the CDR3 is TGCAGCGTTGAGGGTTTGGGGGGCACTGAAGCTTTCTTT.

This chain connects TRBV5-6 to TRBJ1-6; tentative D call: TRBD1 (5 bases). Germline V CDR1 and CDR2: SGHDT, YYEEEE. This CDR3 is 15 amino acids long. Trimming left V 0 bases short and J 9 bases short, with 13 bases between. The CDR3 DNA reads as TGTGCCAGCAGCTTGGAAGGGGCCTCCGTTTCACCCCTCCACTTT. Its protein is CASSLEGASVSPLHF. Full variable domain (rest looked up from reference TRBV5-6 and TRBJ1-6): DAGVTQSPTHLIKTRGQQVTLRCSPKSGHDTVSWYQQALGQGPQFIFQYYEEEERQRGNFPDRFSGHQFPNYSSELNVNALLLGDSALYLCASSLEGASVSPLHFGNGTRLTVT.

The chain is built from TRBV28 and TRBJ2-5; no firm D call. The CDR3 spans 12 residues. Trimming removed 6 bases at V and 5 bases at J, with 10 bases between. Germline lookup yields CDR1 MDHEN and CDR2 SYDVKM. Written as DNA, the CDR3 is TGTGCCAGCAGCGACCACCGGGAGACCCAGTACTTC. This codes for CASSDHRETQYF.

As DNA, the CDR3 is TGTGCCAGCAGCTTCGTCCTTGAGGATGAGCAGTTCTTC. It specifies CASSFVLEDEQFF. The chain combines TRBV7-9 with TRBJ2-1; no definite D call. CDR3 length: 13 amino acids. The V end was cut by 3 bases, the J end by 8 bases, with 11 bases between. Germline CDR1 is SEHNR and CDR2 is FQNEAQ (reference sequence).

The V gene is TRBV25-1, the J gene TRBJ2-1; no clear D. V was clipped by 1 base and J by 12 bases, with 10 bases between them. CDR3 length equals 12 residues. CDR1 is MGHDK, CDR2 SYGVNS, per germline. The CDR3 nucleotides are TGTGCCAGCAGTGAATCCGGACCACTGCAGTTCTTC. Its protein product is CASSESGPLQFF.

This clone was detected a few times. The V gene is TRBV29-1, the J gene TRBJ2-7, with a tentative D call TRBD2 (5 bases). The V and J ends lost 3 bases and 0 bases respectively, with 15 bases between them. The CDR3 length is 15 residues. The germline gives CDR1 SQVTM, CDR2 ANQGSEA. CDR3 sequence (DNA): TGCAGCGTTGAGAAGGTCGAGGGATTCTCCTACGAGCAGTACTTC. This codes for CSVEKVEGFSYEQYF.

The chain links TRBV27 to TRBJ1-4; TRBD1 agrees at 7 bases. V gave up 6 bases and J gave up 8 bases; unmatched junction bases: 6. Germline values: CDR1 MNHEY, CDR2 SMNVEV (reference sequence). This CDR3 spans 13 amino acids. The CDR3 sequence is CASSPGTVEKLFF. CDR3 nucleotide sequence: TGTGCCAGCAGCCCCGGGACAGTAGAAAAACTGTTTTTT.

This chain joins TRBV2 and TRBJ2-3; 9 bases line up with TRBD2. Germline lookup yields CDR1 SNHLY and CDR2 FYNNEI. V lost 10 bases, J lost 5 bases, and 19 bases stayed unmatched. CDR3 length: 17 amino acids. CDR3 DNA: TGTGCCACCACCGGATTAGCGGGGGTCTCGGCAGGAGATACGCAGTATTTT. Residues: CATTGLAGVSAGDTQYF.

This chain links TRBV27 with TRBJ2-1; D is unclear. The CDR3 is 13 residues long. V lost 7 bases, J lost 5 bases, and 12 bases lay in between. From germline, CDR1 is MNHEY and CDR2 SMNVEV (reference sequence). Here the CDR3 reads CASIPPNDNEQFF. Written as DNA, the CDR3 is TGTGCCAGCATACCCCCGAATGACAATGAGCAGTTCTTC.

A word on this clone: This sample includes further DNA sequences coding for the same CDR3. The V gene is TRBV4-1, the J gene TRBJ2-7; weak D call: TRBD2 (5 bases). This CDR3 has 13 residues. Looked up from germline, CDR1 is MGHRA and CDR2 is YSYEKL. The V end was cut by 0 bases, the J end by 3 bases, with 6 bases between. The CDR3 protein is CASSQELVYEQYF. The CDR3 nucleotides read TGCGCCAGCAGCCAAGAACTAGTCTACGAGCAGTACTTC.

The CDR3 spells CASSPASEQYF. The CDR3 region has the DNA TGTGCCAGCTCACCGGCTTCCGAGCAGTACTTC. The V and J genes are TRBV18 and TRBJ2-7; D is unresolved. The germline V and J ends were trimmed by 3 bases and 6 bases, with 6 bases remaining between them. Germline V CDR1 and CDR2: KGHSH, LQKENI. This CDR3 is 11 amino acids long.

J is TRBJ2-7 and V is TRBV5-1, with D uncertain. Germline CDR1 SGHRS, CDR2 YFSETQ. The V end lost 1 base, the J end lost 6 bases, and 8 bases lay between the germline ends. CDR3 size: 12 residues. The CDR3 nucleotides read TGCGCCAGCAGCTTGTCCCCCCCCGAGCAGTACTTC. This encodes CASSLSPPEQYF. Drawing the rest from reference TRBV5-1 and TRBJ2-7, the complete variable domain is KAGVTQTPRYLIKTRGQQVTLSCSPISGHRSVSWYQQTPGQGLQFLFEYFSETQRNKGNFPGRFSGRQFSNSRSEMNVSTLELGDSALYLCASSLSPPEQYFGPGTRLTVT.

The chain employs TRBV28 and TRBJ2-3, with a weak D call TRBD2 (6 bases). This CDR3 is 15 amino acids long. The V end lost 3 bases, the J end lost 4 bases, and 14 bases lay between the germline ends. The germline V gene has CDR1 MDHEN and CDR2 SYDVKM. This CDR3 reads CASSFVAEGSDTQYF. The CDR3 region has the DNA TGTGCCAGCAGTTTTGTAGCGGAGGGGTCAGATACGCAGTATTTT.

The V gene is TRBV7-3, the J gene TRBJ2-2; D is possibly TRBD1 or TRBD2 (5 bases each). The V end lost 5 bases, the J end lost 5 bases, and 12 bases lay between the germline ends. The CDR3 consists of 14 residues. CDR1 and CDR2 from the germline V gene are SGHTA and FQGTGA. The CDR3 loop is CASSISGGTGELFF. CDR3 nucleotides: TGTGCCAGCAGCATCAGTGGGGGAACCGGGGAGCTGTTTTTT.